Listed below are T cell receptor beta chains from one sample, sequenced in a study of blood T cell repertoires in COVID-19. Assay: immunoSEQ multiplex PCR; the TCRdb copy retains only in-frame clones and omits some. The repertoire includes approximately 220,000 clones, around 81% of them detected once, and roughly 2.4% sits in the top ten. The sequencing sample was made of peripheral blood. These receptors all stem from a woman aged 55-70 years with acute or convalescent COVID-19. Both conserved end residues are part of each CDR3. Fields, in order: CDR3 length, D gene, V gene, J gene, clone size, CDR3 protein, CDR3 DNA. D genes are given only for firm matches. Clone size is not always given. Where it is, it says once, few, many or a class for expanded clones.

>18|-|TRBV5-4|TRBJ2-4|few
CASSLGGTGLVSKNIQYF
TGTGCCAGCAGCTTGGGGGGCACAGGGTTAGTTTCCAAAAACATTCAGTACTTC
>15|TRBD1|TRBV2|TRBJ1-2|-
CASRPTGTGGNGYTF
TGTGCCAGCAGGCCAACCGGGACAGGGGGAAATGGCTACACCTTC
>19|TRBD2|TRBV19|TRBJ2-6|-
CASSTILSGGTSGANVLTF
TGTGCCAGTAGTACGATACTTAGCGGGGGAACCTCTGGGGCCAACGTCCTGACTTTC
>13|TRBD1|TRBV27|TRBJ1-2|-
CASSRDRAYGYTF
TGTGCCAGTTCCCGGGACAGGGCCTATGGCTACACCTTC
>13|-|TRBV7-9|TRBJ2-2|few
CASGDDGTGELFF
TGTGCCAGCGGAGACGACGGGACCGGGGAGCTGTTTTTT
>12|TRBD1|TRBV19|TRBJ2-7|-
CASRRQGNEQYF
TGTGCCAGTAGGCGACAGGGAAACGAGCAGTACTTC
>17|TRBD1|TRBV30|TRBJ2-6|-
CAWSFTGGAGGANVLTF
TGTGCCTGGAGCTTTACAGGGGGCGCGGGAGGGGCCAACGTCCTGACTTTC
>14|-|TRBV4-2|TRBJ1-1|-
CASSQADGNTEAFF
TGTGCCAGCAGCCAAGCAGATGGGAACACTGAAGCTTTCTTT
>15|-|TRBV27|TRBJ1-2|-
CASSLFVGALRFYTF
TGTGCCAGCAGTTTATTCGTGGGGGCTCTTCGGTTCTACACCTTC
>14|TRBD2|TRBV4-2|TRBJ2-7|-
CASSPGLAGFEQYF
TGTGCCAGCAGCCCCGGACTAGCGGGGTTCGAGCAGTACTTC
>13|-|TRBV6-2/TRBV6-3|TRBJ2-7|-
CASSSPGRYEQYF
TGTGCCAGCAGTTCGCCAGGGCGGTACGAGCAGTACTTC
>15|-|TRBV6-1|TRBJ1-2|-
CASSEWAEATYGYTF
TGTGCCAGCAGTGAATGGGCAGAAGCAACCTATGGCTACACCTTC
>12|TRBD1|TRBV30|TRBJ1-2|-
CAWRQGVYGYTF
TGTGCCTGGAGACAGGGGGTCTATGGCTACACCTTC
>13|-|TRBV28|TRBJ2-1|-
CASRLREPRKQFF
TGTGCCAGCCGACTCCGGGAGCCCCGAAAGCAGTTCTTC
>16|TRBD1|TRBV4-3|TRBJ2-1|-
CASSQGGGVSYNEQFF
TGCGCCAGCAGCCAAGGAGGGGGCGTTTCCTACAATGAGCAGTTCTTC
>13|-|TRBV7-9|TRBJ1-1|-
CASSRGTPTEAFF
TGTGCCAGCAGCAGGGGAACTCCCACTGAAGCTTTCTTT
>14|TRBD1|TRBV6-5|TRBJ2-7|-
CASRDRGIHYEQYF
TGTGCCAGCAGAGACAGGGGGATCCACTACGAGCAGTACTTC
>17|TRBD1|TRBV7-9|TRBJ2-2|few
CASSFPRTGLNTGELFF
TGTGCCAGCAGCTTCCCTAGGACAGGCCTAAACACCGGGGAGCTGTTTTTT
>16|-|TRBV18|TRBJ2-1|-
CASSPLLGSSYNEQFF
TGTGCCAGCTCACCCCTACTAGGCTCATCCTACAATGAGCAGTTCTTC
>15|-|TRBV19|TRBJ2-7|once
CASSITGKRAYEQYF
TGTGCCAGTAGTATTACAGGGAAAAGGGCCTACGAGCAGTACTTC
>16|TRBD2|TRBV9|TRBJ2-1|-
CASSVQLAGGPDEQFF
TGTGCCAGCAGCGTGCAACTAGCGGGGGGGCCCGATGAGCAGTTCTTC
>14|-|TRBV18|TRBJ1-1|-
CASSPETGGREAFF
TGTGCCAGCTCACCAGAAACGGGGGGTCGGGAAGCTTTCTTT
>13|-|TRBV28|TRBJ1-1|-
CASSFRQNTEAFF
TGTGCCAGCAGTTTCAGGCAGAACACTGAAGCTTTCTTT
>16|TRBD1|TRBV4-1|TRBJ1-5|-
CASSQGGTGKFKAQHF
TGCGCCAGCAGCCAAGGAGGGACAGGGAAATTTAAGGCCCAGCATTTT
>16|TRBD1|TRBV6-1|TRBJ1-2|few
CASSEVAGGGGYGYTF
TGTGCCAGCAGTGAGGTGGCAGGGGGTGGAGGCTATGGCTACACCTTC